This paragraph covers one TCR beta chain sequence. The antigen is not known. V was clipped by 0 bases and J by 2 bases, with 10 bases between them. This CDR3 has 15 residues. The germline gives CDR1 SGDLS, CDR2 YYNGEE. The entry originates in a study of shared clonotypes between healthy human individuals. Genomic DNA of every subset was divided equally among multiple immunoSEQ plates. Measured with immunoSEQ multiplex PCR; TCRdb has only the in-frame clones, and not every one. The profile shows millions of clones, around 94% of them singletons. Points from the study as a whole: Naive subsets tended to show greater estimated richness than memory subsets.

The sample was naive CD4+ T cells sorted from blood. The subset denotes: CD45RA+ positively selected. The clonotype comes from a young man in good health. The J gene is TRBJ2-3, the V gene TRBV9; a weak D match, TRBD2 (5 bases). Here the CDR3 reads CASSVAGIDTDTQYF. CDR3 DNA sequence: TGTGCCAGCAGCGTAGCCGGGATCGACACAGATACGCAGTATTTT.